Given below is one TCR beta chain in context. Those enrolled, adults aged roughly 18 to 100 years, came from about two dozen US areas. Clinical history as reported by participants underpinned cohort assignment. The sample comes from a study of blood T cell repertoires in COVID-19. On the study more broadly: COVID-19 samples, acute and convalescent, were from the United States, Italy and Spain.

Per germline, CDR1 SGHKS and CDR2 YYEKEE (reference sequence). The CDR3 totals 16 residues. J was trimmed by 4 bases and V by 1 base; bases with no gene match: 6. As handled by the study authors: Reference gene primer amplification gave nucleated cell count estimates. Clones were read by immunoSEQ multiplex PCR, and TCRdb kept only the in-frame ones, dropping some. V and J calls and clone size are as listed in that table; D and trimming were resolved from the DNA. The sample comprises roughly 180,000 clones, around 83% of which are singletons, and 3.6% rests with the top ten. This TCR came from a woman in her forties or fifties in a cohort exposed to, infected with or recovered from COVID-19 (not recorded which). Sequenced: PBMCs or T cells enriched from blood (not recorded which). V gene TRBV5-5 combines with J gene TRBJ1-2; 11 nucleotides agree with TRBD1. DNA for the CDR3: TGTGCCAGCAGCTTGAGGGGGACAGGGGGAGGCTATGGCTACACCTTC. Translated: CASSLRGTGGGYGYTF. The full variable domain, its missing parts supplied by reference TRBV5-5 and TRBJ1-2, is DAGVTQSPTHLIKTRGQQVTLRCSPISGHKSVSWYQQVLGQGPQFIFQYYEKEERGRGNFPDRFSARQFPNYSSELNVNALLLGDSALYLCASSLRGTGGGYGYTFGSGTRLTVV.